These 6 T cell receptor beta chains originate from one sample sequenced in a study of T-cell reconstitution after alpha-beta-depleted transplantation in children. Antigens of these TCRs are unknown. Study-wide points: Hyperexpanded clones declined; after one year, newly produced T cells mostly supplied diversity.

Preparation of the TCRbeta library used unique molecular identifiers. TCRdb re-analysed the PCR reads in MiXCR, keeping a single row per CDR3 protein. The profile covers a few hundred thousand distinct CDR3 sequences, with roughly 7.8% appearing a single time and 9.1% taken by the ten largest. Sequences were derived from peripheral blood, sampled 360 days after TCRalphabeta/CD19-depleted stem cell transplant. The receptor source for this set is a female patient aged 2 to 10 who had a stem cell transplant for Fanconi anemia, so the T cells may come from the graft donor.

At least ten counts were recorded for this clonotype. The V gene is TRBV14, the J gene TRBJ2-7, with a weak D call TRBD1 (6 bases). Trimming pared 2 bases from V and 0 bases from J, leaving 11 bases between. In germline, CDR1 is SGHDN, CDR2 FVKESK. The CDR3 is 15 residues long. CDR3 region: CASSQRTVSSYEQYF. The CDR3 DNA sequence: TGTGCCAGCAGCCAAAGGACAGTAAGCTCCTACGAGCAGTACTTC.

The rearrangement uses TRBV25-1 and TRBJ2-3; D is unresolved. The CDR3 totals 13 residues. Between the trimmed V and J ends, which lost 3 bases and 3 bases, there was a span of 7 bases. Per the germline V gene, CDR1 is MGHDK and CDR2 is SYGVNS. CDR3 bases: TGTGCCAGCAGTGAGCCGCTAACAGATACGCAGTATTTT. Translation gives CASSEPLTDTQYF.

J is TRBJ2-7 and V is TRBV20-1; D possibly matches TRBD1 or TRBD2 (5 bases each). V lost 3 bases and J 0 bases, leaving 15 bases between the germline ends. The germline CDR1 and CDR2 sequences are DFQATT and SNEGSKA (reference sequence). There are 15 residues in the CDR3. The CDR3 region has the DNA TGCAGTGCTAGGATGGGACGTACGGCCTCCTACGAGCAGTACGTC. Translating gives CSARMGRTASYEQYV.

In DNA, the CDR3 is TGCGCCAGCAGCTTAATGAGGATGAGCCAAGAGACCCAGTACTTC. It is translated as CASSLMRMSQETQYF. V is TRBV5-1 and J is TRBJ2-5; D unresolved. Germline CDR1 reads SGHRS; CDR2 reads YFSETQ. Trimming removed 2 bases at V and 1 base at J, with 12 bases between. The CDR3 runs to 15 residues.

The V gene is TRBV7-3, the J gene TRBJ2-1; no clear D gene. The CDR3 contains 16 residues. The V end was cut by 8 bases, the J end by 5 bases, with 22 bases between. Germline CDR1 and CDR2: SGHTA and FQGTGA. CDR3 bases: TGTGCCAGCTTACCCAGAACCGGGCCAGCGCACAATGAGCAGTTCTTC. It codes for CASLPRTGPAHNEQFF.

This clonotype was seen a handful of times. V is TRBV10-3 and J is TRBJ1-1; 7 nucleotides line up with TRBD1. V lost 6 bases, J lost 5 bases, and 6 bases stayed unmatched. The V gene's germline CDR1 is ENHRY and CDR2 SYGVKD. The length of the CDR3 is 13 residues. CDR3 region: CAISAQGGTEAFF. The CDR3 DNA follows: TGTGCCATCAGCGCTCAGGGGGGTACTGAAGCTTTCTTT.